Sequencing of this T cell receptor (beta chain) was carried out in a study of shared clonotypes between healthy human individuals. Selected positively for CCR7 and CD45RO-negative, naive CD8 cells excluded terminally differentiated effector memory CD45RA+ cells. The V gene's germline CDR1 is SGDLS and CDR2 YYNGEE. This CDR3 comprises 13 residues. Trimming removed 3 bases from V and 3 bases from J, with 10 bases in between. Using immunoSEQ multiplex PCR, the repertoire was profiled, and TCRdb retains in-frame clones only, with some absent. This sample has approximately 2,200,000 clones, with about 92% found just once. Points on this clone: In the same sample, other DNA sequences code for this CDR3.

The receptor was isolated from a man aged 18 to 35 in good health. Some clones in this sample may be carry-over from other donors' samples. Sequencing was carried out using naive CD8+ T cells from PBMCs. The J gene is TRBJ2-7, the V gene TRBV9, with a tentative D call TRBD1 (7 bases). CDR3 protein: CASSAGDSYEQYF. The CDR3 coding sequence is TGTGCCAGCAGCGCGGGGGACAGCTACGAGCAGTACTTC.